The rows below give T cell receptor beta chains drawn from one sample of a study of radiation and T cells in renal cell carcinoma. Measured with immunoSEQ multiplex PCR; TCRdb has only the in-frame clones, and not every one. The sample includes around 100,000 clones, roughly 88% of them seen just once. The input for sequencing was blood, taken from a patient whose treatment included radiotherapy and nephrectomy. Source of these receptors: a man aged 60-69 years with renal cell carcinoma. The conserved cysteine and the conserved F or W are not part of the CDR3 here. A D gene is named only where the DNA matches it firmly.

>NA|TRBV29-1|TRBJ2-1
SSARMGSDEQF
>NA|TRBV9|TRBJ1-5
ASSQTPYSNQPQH
>TRBD1|TRBV7-8|TRBJ2-1
ASSLYQGASDEQF
>TRBD1|TRBV27|TRBJ1-2
ASSLSQGQADYGYT
>NA|TRBV6-5|TRBJ2-3
ASSSGFTDTQY
>TRBD1|TRBV6-1|TRBJ1-1
ATLLDRGLTEAF
>TRBD2|TRBV7-2|TRBJ2-2
ASRTSGYTGELF
>NA|TRBV29-1|TRBJ1-2
SVEMPYGYT
>NA|TRBV6-1|TRBJ2-7
ASSERQGGSYEQY
>NA|TRBV5-1|TRBJ1-4
ASSLEVDEKLF
>TRBD1|TRBV7-9|TRBJ2-6
ASSLAGRGISGANVLT
>TRBD2|TRBV6-5|TRBJ2-5
ASSYVGGYQETQY
>NA|TRBV5-6|TRBJ2-7
ASSRTTYEQY
>TRBD2|TRBV19|TRBJ2-5
ASSILAGGQETQY